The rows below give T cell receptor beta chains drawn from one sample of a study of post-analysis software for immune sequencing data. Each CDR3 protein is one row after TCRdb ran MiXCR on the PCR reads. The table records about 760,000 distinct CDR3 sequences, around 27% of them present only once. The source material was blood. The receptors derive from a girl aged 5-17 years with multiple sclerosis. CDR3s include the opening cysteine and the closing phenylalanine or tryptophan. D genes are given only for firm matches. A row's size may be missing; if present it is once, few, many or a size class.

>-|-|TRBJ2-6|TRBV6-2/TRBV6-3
CASSHGRAGANVPTF
TGTGCCAGCAGCCACGGCAGGGCTGGGGCCAACGTCCCGACTTTC
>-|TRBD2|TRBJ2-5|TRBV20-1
CSATGTSGSETQYF
TGCAGTGCCACCGGGACTAGCGGCTCAGAGACCCAGTACTTC
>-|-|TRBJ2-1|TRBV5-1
CASSLGGPDTHEQFF
TGCGCCAGCAGCCTGGGGGGACCCGATACCCATGAGCAGTTCTTC
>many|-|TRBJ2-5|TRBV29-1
CSVDGVGETQYF
TGCAGCGTTGATGGGGTAGGAGAGACCCAGTACTTC
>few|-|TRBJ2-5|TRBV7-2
CASSLVSAYQETQYF
TGTGCCAGCAGCTTAGTCAGCGCCTACCAAGAGACCCAGTACTTC
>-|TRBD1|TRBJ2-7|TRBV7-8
CASTERGQGSEQYF
TGTGCCAGCACGGAACGCGGACAGGGCTCCGAGCAGTACTTC
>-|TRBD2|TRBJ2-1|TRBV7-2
CASSSGTSGKFNNEQFF
TGTGCCAGCAGCTCCGGGACTAGCGGGAAGTTTAACAATGAGCAGTTCTTC
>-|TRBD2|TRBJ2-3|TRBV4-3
CASSQDSGGSTDTQYF
TGCGCCAGCAGCCAAGACTCCGGGGGGAGCACAGATACGCAGTATTTT
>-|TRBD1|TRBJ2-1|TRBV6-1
CASSPGTGSGLSYNEQFF
TGTGCCAGCAGCCCCGGGACAGGGAGCGGGCTTTCCTACAATGAGCAGTTCTTC
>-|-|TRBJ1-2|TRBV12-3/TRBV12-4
CASSLKGTGYTF
TGTGCCAGCAGTTTAAAGGGGACTGGCTACACCTTC
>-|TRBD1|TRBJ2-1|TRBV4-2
CASSQEDRGYNEQFF
TGTGCCAGCAGCCAAGAGGACAGGGGCTACAATGAGCAGTTCTTC
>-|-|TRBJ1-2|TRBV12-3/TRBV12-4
CASRFRVNYGYTF
TGTGCCAGCAGGTTTCGGGTTAACTATGGCTACACCTTC
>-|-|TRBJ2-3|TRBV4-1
CASSLSGAPPDTQYF
TGCGCCAGCAGCCTCTCAGGGGCCCCCCCCGATACGCAGTATTTT
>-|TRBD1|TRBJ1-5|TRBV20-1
CSARDSGTGLFPQHF
TGCAGTGCTAGGGATTCCGGGACAGGGTTATTCCCCCAGCATTTT
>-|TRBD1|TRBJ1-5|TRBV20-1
CSAEGQTNQPQHF
TGCAGTGCTGAGGGACAGACAAATCAGCCCCAGCATTTT
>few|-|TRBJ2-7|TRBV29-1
CSVEWTPYEQYF
TGTAGCGTTGAGTGGACACCTTACGAGCAGTACTTC
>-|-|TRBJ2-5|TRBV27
CASSLYPGSGETQYF
TGTGCCAGCAGTTTATACCCTGGCTCGGGCGAGACCCAGTACTTC
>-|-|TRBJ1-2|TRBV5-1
CASSLTTEINYGYTF
TGCGCCAGCAGCTTGACAACAGAGATTAACTATGGCTACACCTTC
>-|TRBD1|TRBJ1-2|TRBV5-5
CASSQANRQGGGYTF
TGTGCCAGCAGCCAAGCAAACCGACAGGGAGGGGGCTACACCTTC
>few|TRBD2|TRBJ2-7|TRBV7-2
CASSREGTSGTYEQYF
TGTGCCAGCAGCCGAGAAGGGACTAGCGGAACCTACGAGCAGTACTTC
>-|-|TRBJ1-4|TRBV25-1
CASSGNVLGEKLFF
TGTGCCAGCAGTGGGAACGTTTTGGGGGAAAAACTGTTTTTT
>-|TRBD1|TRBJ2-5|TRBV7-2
CASSQTGTAQETQYF
TGTGCCAGCAGCCAAACCGGGACAGCTCAAGAGACCCAGTACTTC
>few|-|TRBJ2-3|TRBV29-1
CSVTLQGSTDTQYF
TGCAGCGTTACCTTACAGGGTAGCACAGATACGCAGTATTTT
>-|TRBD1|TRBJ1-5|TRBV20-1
CSARAARQGKNQPQHF
TGCAGTGCTAGAGCAGCCCGACAGGGGAAAAATCAGCCCCAGCATTTT
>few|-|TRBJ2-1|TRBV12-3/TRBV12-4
CASSPLAVALFGEQFF
TGTGCCAGCAGTCCTTTAGCGGTGGCCCTTTTCGGTGAGCAGTTCTTC
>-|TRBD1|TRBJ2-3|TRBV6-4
CASSPARTGSDTQYF
TGTGCCAGCAGCCCCGCCCGGACAGGGTCAGATACGCAGTATTTT
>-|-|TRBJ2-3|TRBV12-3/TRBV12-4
CASYRSDADTQYF
TGTGCCAGCTATAGGAGCGATGCAGATACGCAGTATTTT
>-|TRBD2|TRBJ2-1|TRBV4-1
CASSQMGRAAETQFF
TGCGCCAGCAGCCAGATGGGGAGGGCAGCGGAGACCCAGTTCTTC
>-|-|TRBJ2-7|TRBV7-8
CASSRRLADNFPYEQYF
TGTGCCAGCAGCCGCAGGTTAGCGGACAACTTCCCCTACGAGCAGTACTTC
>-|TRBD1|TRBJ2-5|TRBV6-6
CASSYLGQGGETQYF
TGTGCCAGCAGTTACCTAGGACAGGGGGGAGAGACCCAGTACTTC
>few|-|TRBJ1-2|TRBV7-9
CASSLPYYGYTF
TGTGCCAGCAGCTTACCCTACTATGGCTACACCTTC
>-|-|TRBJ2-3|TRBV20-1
CSAEPWGGGTDTQYF
TGCAGTGCTGAGCCATGGGGCGGAGGCACAGATACGCAGTATTTT
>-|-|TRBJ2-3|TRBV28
CASSFFGFGAGTDTQYF
TGTGCCAGCAGTTTTTTTGGGTTTGGTGCGGGCACAGATACGCAGTATTTT